Only a few counts were recorded for the clone carrying this TCR beta chain. The antigen is undetermined. This record belongs to a study of CD8 T cells in ankylosing spondylitis. Overall study results and limits: Clones linked with disease were CD8+ and fairly uncommon in the peripheral blood. Matched ankylosing spondylitis synovial fluid reportedly showed significant enrichment of disease-linked clones. A motif of eight highly homologous TCR beta variants was seen as apparently characteristic of ankylosing spondylitis blood.

The germline gives CDR1 DFQATT, CDR2 SNEGSKA (reference sequence). The germline V and J ends were trimmed by 5 bases and 7 bases, with 21 bases remaining between them. The CDR3 has 15 amino acids. TCRdb fed the 5' RACE reads into MiXCR, producing one record per CDR3 protein. Among roughly 450,000 distinct CDR3 sequences listed, 25% to 30% were seen once. V is TRBV20-1 and J is TRBJ2-1; no definite D call. The specimen was blood, either unsorted or a sorted T cell fraction (not recorded which). The clonotype was recovered from a male donor with ankylosing spondylitis. The DNA for the CDR3 is TGCAGTGCTGGGCCGGCCATGAGGTGGTCGAATGAGCAGTTCTTC. Translated: CSAGPAMRWSNEQFF.